A selection of T cell receptor beta chains follows, all from one sample in a study of blood T cells in healthy people across ages. TCRdb fed the 5' RACE reads into MiXCR, producing one record per CDR3 protein. The table shows 700,000 to 850,000 distinct CDR3 sequences, with around 34% occurring only once. The sample comprised blood. All receptors derive from a young man in good health. Each CDR3 is given with its conserved first and last residue. The D gene is left open where the match is weak. Size tells how often a clone was seen (once, few, many) or the class of an expanded clone, and some rows leave it out.

cdr3_aa cdr3_nt v_call d_call clone_size j_call
CASRGGVGEKLFF TGTGCCAGCAGGGGTGGAGTTGGGGAAAAACTGTTTTTT TRBV2 . few TRBJ1-4
CASSQVANQPQHF TGTGCCAGCAGCCAAGTGGCGAATCAGCCCCAGCATTTT TRBV3-1 . many TRBJ1-5
CASSFGDLGRSPLHF TGTGCCAGCAGTTTCGGAGACTTAGGGCGGTCACCCCTCCACTTT TRBV12-3/TRBV12-4 . few TRBJ1-6
CAISRDRNYEQYF TGTGCCATCAGCCGGGACAGGAACTACGAGCAGTACTTC TRBV10-3 TRBD1 few TRBJ2-7
CASSLMLTTEQFF TGTGCCAGCAGTTTGATGTTGACCACTGAGCAGTTCTTC TRBV12-3/TRBV12-4 . many TRBJ2-1
CASSYPLRTVNYEQYF TGTGCCAGCAGTTATCCACTGAGGACGGTCAACTACGAGCAGTACTTC TRBV6-2/TRBV6-3 . . TRBJ2-7
CASSFGRPANYGYTF TGTGCCAGCAGTTTCGGCAGGCCGGCTAACTATGGCTACACCTTC TRBV12-3/TRBV12-4 . . TRBJ1-2
CASSQSDRGWEHTF TGTGCCAGCAGCCAAAGTGACAGGGGGTGGGAACACACCTTC TRBV4-2 TRBD1 once TRBJ1-2
CAWSVGTPQETQYF TGTGCCTGGAGTGTCGGGACACCTCAAGAGACCCAGTACTTC TRBV30 . . TRBJ2-5
CAISARPVQGEQFF TGTGCCATCAGTGCCAGACCCGTCCAGGGTGAGCAGTTCTTC TRBV10-3 . many TRBJ2-1
CASIPAWGNEQFF TGTGCCAGCATACCCGCGTGGGGAAATGAGCAGTTCTTC TRBV7-2 . few TRBJ2-1
CSASLHSQVQETQYF TGCAGTGCTAGCTTGCACAGCCAAGTCCAAGAGACCCAGTACTTC TRBV20-1 . . TRBJ2-5
CAIYTGTGGTGELFF TGTGCCATCTATACCGGGACAGGGGGCACCGGGGAGCTGTTTTTT TRBV10-3 TRBD1 . TRBJ2-2
CASMEADGNYGYTF TGTGCCAGCATGGAAGCGGACGGAAACTATGGCTACACCTTC TRBV2 . . TRBJ1-2
CASSTRTGAYEQYF TGTGCCAGCAGCACTAGGACAGGTGCCTACGAGCAGTACTTC TRBV13 TRBD1 . TRBJ2-7
CASSRRAGYTEAFF TGTGCCAGCAGTCGGAGGGCTGGGTACACTGAAGCTTTCTTT TRBV12-3/TRBV12-4 . . TRBJ1-1
CASSFSTGKAFF TGTGCCAGCAGCTTTTCGACAGGGAAAGCTTTCTTT TRBV7-2 TRBD1 once TRBJ1-1
CASSYPKTEYNEQFF TGTGCCAGCAGTTACCCTAAGACAGAATACAATGAGCAGTTCTTC TRBV6-2/TRBV6-3 . . TRBJ2-1
CASSQIGTHNEQFF TGTGCCAGCAGCCAAATCGGTACCCACAATGAGCAGTTCTTC TRBV3-1 . . TRBJ2-1
CASSLAQGAQETQYF TGTGCCAGCAGCTTAGCCCAGGGGGCCCAAGAGACCCAGTACTTC TRBV7-9 TRBD1 . TRBJ2-5
CASSLWTGQTDTQYF TGTGCCAGCAGTTTATGGACAGGGCAAACAGATACGCAGTATTTT TRBV12-3/TRBV12-4 TRBD1 few TRBJ2-3
CASSPGTGKYGYTF TGTGCCAGCAGCCCGGGGACAGGCAAATATGGCTACACCTTC TRBV28 TRBD1 few TRBJ1-2
CSAIPATNEKLFF TGCAGTGCTATCCCGGCAACTAATGAAAAACTGTTTTTT TRBV20-1 . . TRBJ1-4
CASSSRGQTNTGELFF TGTGCCAGCAGTTCCCGGGGGCAGACCAACACCGGGGAGCTGTTTTTT TRBV12-3/TRBV12-4 . many TRBJ2-2
CSAMSSGGGKFF TGCAGTGCTATGTCTAGCGGGGGGGGGAAGTTCTTC TRBV20-1 TRBD2 once TRBJ2-1
CASVGLNYGYTF TGTGCCAGCGTGGGGCTTAACTATGGCTACACCTTC TRBV28 . many TRBJ1-2
CASSSGTGNYGYTF TGTGCCAGCAGCTCCGGGACAGGGAACTATGGCTACACCTTC TRBV7-2 TRBD1 many TRBJ1-2
CASSFRSNEQFF TGTGCCAGCAGTTTTCGCAGCAATGAGCAGTTCTTC TRBV27 . few TRBJ2-1
CASSLGQRERADTQYF TGTGCCAGCAGTTTAGGCCAGCGGGAAAGAGCAGATACGCAATATTTT TRBV12-3/TRBV12-4 TRBD2 . TRBJ2-3
CSATNRGFSNQPQHF TGCAGTGCTACAAACAGGGGCTTTAGCAATCAGCCCCAGCATTTT TRBV20-1 TRBD1 few TRBJ1-5
CSAIPRLDTEAFF TGCAGTGCTATACCCCGGTTGGACACTGAAGCTTTCTTT TRBV20-1 . . TRBJ1-1
CAISSDRGPSYEQYF TGTGCCATCAGTTCGGACAGGGGGCCCTCCTACGAGCAGTACTTC TRBV10-3 TRBD1 few TRBJ2-7
CASSQDRAYTEAFF TGCGCCAGCAGCCAAGATCGGGCTTACACTGAAGCTTTCTTT TRBV4-3 . few TRBJ1-1
CASSYSKLHNEQFF TGTGCCAGCAGTTACTCGAAGCTTCACAATGAGCAGTTCTTC TRBV6-5 . . TRBJ2-1
CASSLASGGHGDTQYF TGTGCCAGCAGCTTAGCCTCAGGGGGCCATGGAGATACGCAGTATTTT TRBV7-9 TRBD1 . TRBJ2-3
CASSPRTGPDGYTF TGTGCCAGCAGTCCCCGGACAGGCCCCGATGGCTACACCTTC TRBV12-3/TRBV12-4 TRBD1 many TRBJ1-2
CASRRDSIEQFF TGTGCCAGCAGGCGCGACAGCATTGAGCAGTTCTTC TRBV6-6 . . TRBJ2-1
CASSSAGTGPSEQFF TGTGCCAGCAGTAGCGCGGGGACAGGCCCTAGTGAGCAGTTCTTC TRBV6-5 TRBD1 few TRBJ2-1
CASSRTGGEGEKLFF TGTGCCAGCAGCCGGACAGGGGGCGAAGGTGAAAAACTGTTTTTT TRBV7-9 TRBD1 . TRBJ1-4
CASSPDRGGNEQYF TGTGCCAGCAGCCCGGACAGGGGCGGAAATGAGCAGTACTTC TRBV7-9 TRBD1 few TRBJ2-5
CVSSGPDTQYF TGTGTCAGCTCCGGGCCAGATACGCAGTATTTT TRBV19 . . TRBJ2-3
CATSDGDRNTGELFF TGTGCCACCAGTGACGGGGACAGGAACACCGGGGAGCTGTTTTTT TRBV24-1 TRBD1 few TRBJ2-2
CASSDRDTLNYGYTF TGTGCCAGCAGCGACCGGGACACACTTAACTATGGCTACACCTTC TRBV7-9 . . TRBJ1-2
CASSSRTAIYGYTF TGTGCCAGCAGTTCCCGGACAGCAATATATGGCTACACCTTC TRBV12-3/TRBV12-4 . few TRBJ1-2
CAWGTGVYEQYF TGTGCCTGGGGAACAGGTGTATACGAGCAGTACTTC TRBV30 . many TRBJ2-7
CASSSSDRAYGYTF TGTGCCAGCAGTTCCTCCGACAGGGCCTATGGCTACACCTTC TRBV6-2/TRBV6-3 TRBD1 . TRBJ1-2
CASGLAYEQYF TGTGCCAGCGGGTTGGCCTACGAGCAGTACTTC TRBV6-2/TRBV6-3 . . TRBJ2-7
CASSSRGRFYEQYF TGTGCCAGCAGCTCCCGGGGGCGTTTCTACGAGCAGTACTTC TRBV7-2 . many TRBJ2-7
CASSRQGSARGDTQYF TGTGCCAGCAGCCGACAGGGCTCCGCTCGTGGGGATACGCAGTATTTT TRBV7-2 TRBD1 few TRBJ2-3
CASTIAAGNQPQHF TGTGCCAGCACCATCGCGGCAGGGAATCAGCCCCAGCATTTT TRBV12-3/TRBV12-4 . . TRBJ1-5
CSARGGAGQPQHF TGCAGTGCAAGAGGGGGTGCCGGACAGCCCCAGCATTTT TRBV20-1 . few TRBJ1-5
CASSQELGQGNGYTF TGCGCCAGCAGCCAAGAACTAGGACAGGGTAATGGCTACACCTTC TRBV4-3 TRBD1 few TRBJ1-2
CASSKGQGTTYEQYF TGCGCCAGCAGCAAGGGACAGGGGACGACCTACGAGCAGTACTTC TRBV5-1 TRBD1 . TRBJ2-7
CASSFEPAGEQYF TGTGCCAGCAGTTTTGAGCCAGCGGGGGAGCAGTACTTC TRBV27 TRBD2 many TRBJ2-7
CASNTGTSVSEAFF TGTGCCAGCAACACGGGGACGAGCGTCTCTGAAGCTTTCTTT TRBV6-6 . . TRBJ1-1
CAIRLKDTQYF TGTGCCATCAGATTAAAGGATACGCAGTATTTT TRBV10-3 . . TRBJ2-3
CASSPRVLFTEAFF TGTGCCAGCAGCCCCAGGGTTTTATTCACTGAAGCTTTCTTT TRBV2 . few TRBJ1-1
CSARGSKLFF TGCAGTGCTAGAGGTTCGAAACTGTTTTTT TRBV20-1 . . TRBJ1-4